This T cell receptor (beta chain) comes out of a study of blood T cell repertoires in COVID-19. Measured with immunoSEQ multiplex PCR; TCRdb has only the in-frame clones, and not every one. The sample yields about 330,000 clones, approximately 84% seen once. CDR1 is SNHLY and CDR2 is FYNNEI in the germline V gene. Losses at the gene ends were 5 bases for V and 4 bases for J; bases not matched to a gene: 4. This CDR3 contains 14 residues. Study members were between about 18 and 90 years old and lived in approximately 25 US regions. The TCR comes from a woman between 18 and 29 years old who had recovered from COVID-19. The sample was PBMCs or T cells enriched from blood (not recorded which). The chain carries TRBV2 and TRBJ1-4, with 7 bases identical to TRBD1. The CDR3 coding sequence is TGTGCCAGCAGTCGGGACAGACGTAATGAAAAACTGTTTTTT. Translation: CASSRDRRNEKLFF.